What follows are 7 T cell receptor beta chains derived from one specimen sequenced in a study of CD8+ T cells in alopecia areata. Documented treatment: oral pan-JAK inhibitor, 5-10 mg twice daily. Sequencing relied on a cDNA template that was reverse transcribed from extracted RNA. Profiled with immunoSEQ multiplex PCR; TCRdb holds only in-frame clones, not every one. The repertoire includes around 210,000 clones, about 64% of them detected once, and 4% to 5% sits in the top ten. The starting material was CD4+ T cells sorted from blood, obtained at week 4, from a patient treated with tofacitinib. The receptors shown here come from a human donor with alopecia areata.

The chain couples TRBV27 to TRBJ2-1, with D perhaps matching TRBD2 (5 bases). Between the trimmed V and J ends, which lost 2 bases and 8 bases, there was a span of 13 bases. The CDR3 runs 14 residues. Germline V gene lookup returns CDR1 MNHEY and CDR2 SMNVEV (reference sequence). The CDR3 is CASSLQNARDEQFF. The DNA for the CDR3 is TGTGCCAGCAGTTTACAAAACGCGAGGGATGAGCAGTTCTTC.

This clone was observed once. CDR3 region: CASSSNRGSNEQFF. DNA for the CDR3: TGTGCCAGCAGCTCCAACAGGGGTAGCAATGAGCAGTTCTTC. The chain joins TRBV7-6 to TRBJ2-1; TRBD1 matches 7 bases. Germline V gene lookup returns CDR1 SGHVS and CDR2 FNYEAQ. V trimming: 4 bases; J trimming: 6 bases; junction bases outside the gene matches: 6. The CDR3 length is 14 residues.

This clone was observed a handful of times. The chain couples TRBV19 to TRBJ2-1; TRBD2 aligns across 15 bases. V shed 9 bases and J 2 bases; nucleotides not matched to a gene: 8. CDR3 size: 17 residues. Germline V gene data show CDR1 as LNHDA and CDR2 as SQIVND (reference sequence). For the CDR3, the DNA is TGTGCCAGCGCCGGGACTAGCGGGGGGATAGCCTACAATGAGCAGTTCTTC. It codes for CASAGTSGGIAYNEQFF.

This clone was recorded once. The rearrangement uses TRBV4-3 and TRBJ1-5, with D unclear. Germline lookup yields CDR1 LGHNA and CDR2 YSLEER. With 2 bases removed from V and 10 bases from J, the gap between germline ends came to 18 bases. The CDR3 sequence is 15 residues long. CDR3 bases: TGCGCCAGCAGCCAACTTTCCTGGTCCCCCCATCCCCAGCATTTT. It translates to CASSQLSWSPHPQHF.

This chain uses TRBV5-1 with TRBJ2-7; TRBD1 might be the D (5 bases). Germline V gene sequence: CDR1 SGHRS, CDR2 YFSETQ. Trimming removed 4 bases at V and 3 bases at J, with 14 bases between. CDR3 length: 14 amino acids. The CDR3 region has the DNA TGCGCCAGCAGCCCTCCAGGCAGGGTCTACGAGCAGTACTTC. Translated: CASSPPGRVYEQYF.

The sample holds a few counts of this clone. The chain is built from TRBV9 and TRBJ1-6; D not resolved. Per germline, CDR1 SGDLS and CDR2 YYNGEE. V dropped 4 bases and J dropped 7 bases, with 15 bases sitting between them. The CDR3 is made up of 15 amino acids. The CDR3 DNA follows: TGTGCCAGCAGCCCGCGCTCAGGAAGCAATTCACCCCTCCACTTT. Translation gives CASSPRSGSNSPLHF. Full variable domain (outside the CDR3, taken from reference TRBV9 and TRBJ1-6): DSGVTQTPKHLITATGQRVTLRCSPRSGDLSVYWYQQSLDQGLQFLIQYYNGEERAKGNILERFSAQQFPDLHSELNLSSLELGDSALYFCASSPRSGSNSPLHFGNGTRLTVT.

The CDR3 is CASSRSNTEAFF. The CDR3 nucleotides are TGTGCCAGCAGCCGGTCGAACACTGAAGCTTTCTTT. The chain has TRBV5-4 and TRBJ1-1, with D uncertain. CDR3 size: 12 residues. Between the trimmed V and J ends, which lost 4 bases and 1 base, there was a span of 5 bases. Looked up from germline, CDR1 is SGHNT and CDR2 is YYREEE (reference sequence). Based on the CDR3 plus reference TRBV5-4 and TRBJ1-1, the full variable domain is ETGVTQSPTHLIKTRGQQVTLRCSSQSGHNTVSWYQQALGQGPQFIFQYYREEENGRGNFPPRFSGLQFPNYSSELNVNALELDDSALYLCASSRSNTEAFFGQGTRLTVV.